This T cell receptor beta chain was retrieved from a study of blood T cells in healthy people across ages. Study results and caveats: Getting older went along with TCR beta diversity per million T cells dropping roughly linearly. Any changes in expanded clonotypes were possibly confounded, as donor CMV status remained unknown.

Germline V gene sequence: CDR1 LNHNV, CDR2 YYDKDF (reference sequence). The CDR3 is made up of 16 amino acids. The V and J ends lost 3 bases and 4 bases respectively, with 15 bases between them. Combining a sample-barcoded 5' primer with a J-beta primer mix, a second PCR ran for about 7 to 11 cycles. TCRdb analysed the 5' RACE reads with MiXCR anew, one entry per CDR3 protein. Found here are fewer than 1,000,000 distinct CDR3 sequences, around 42% of them singletons; the top ten hold 15% to 25%. As for this clonotype: What it binds is not known.

Sequenced sample: blood. This clonotype was obtained from a man in his 60s in good health. This chain uses TRBV15 with TRBJ1-4; D unresolved. The CDR3 coding sequence is TGTGCCACCAGCAGGAACCGGGGAAGACTTAATGAAAAACTGTTTTTT. This translates into CATSRNRGRLNEKLFF.